This T cell receptor (beta chain) was obtained from a study of blood T cell repertoires in COVID-19. Study in general: The samples span acute and convalescent COVID-19 from the United States, Italy and Spain. Nucleic acid was either cDNA or gDNA, and it came from T cells, B-cell-depleted T cells, or PBMCs.

The germline V and J ends were trimmed by 3 bases and 1 base, with 10 bases remaining between them. The CDR3 has 14 amino acids. The V gene's germline CDR1 is DFQATT and CDR2 SNEGSKA (reference sequence). Original processing notes: Amplification with reference gene primers provided the estimates of nucleated cell counts. Data came from immunoSEQ multiplex PCR; TCRdb stores just in-frame clones and leaves some out. The DNA gave D and trimming, while V, J and clone size come from that table. The sample lists some 42,000 clones, around 73% occurring once. The J gene is TRBJ1-5, the V gene TRBV20-1; tentative D call: TRBD1 (5 bases). The sample consisted of peripheral blood. The clonotype comes from an older woman with acute or convalescent COVID-19. CDR3 residues: CSASGHLSNQPQHF. The CDR3 nucleotides read TGCAGTGCTAGTGGACATTTAAGCAATCAGCCCCAGCATTTT.